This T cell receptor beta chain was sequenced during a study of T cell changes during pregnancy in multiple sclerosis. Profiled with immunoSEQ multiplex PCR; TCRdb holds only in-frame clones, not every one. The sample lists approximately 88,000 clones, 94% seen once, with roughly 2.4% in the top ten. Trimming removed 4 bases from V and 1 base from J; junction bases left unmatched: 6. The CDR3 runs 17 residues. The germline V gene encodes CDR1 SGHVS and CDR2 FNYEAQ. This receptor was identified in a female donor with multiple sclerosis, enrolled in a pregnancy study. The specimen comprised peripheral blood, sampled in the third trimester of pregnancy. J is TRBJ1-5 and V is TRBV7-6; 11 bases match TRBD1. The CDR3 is CASSSGTGGGSNQPQHF. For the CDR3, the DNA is TGTGCCAGCAGCTCCGGGACAGGGGGGGGAAGCAATCAGCCCCAGCATTTT.